The table lists the clone carrying this T cell receptor (beta chain) with a few counts. CDR3 length equals 14 residues. Losses at the gene ends were 5 bases for V and 5 bases for J; bases not matched to a gene: 9. Germline values: CDR1 SNHLY, CDR2 FYNNEI. The source of the sample is a study of blood T cell repertoires in COVID-19. TCRdb keeps only in-frame clones here, not all; method: immunoSEQ multiplex PCR. The table lists 200,000 to 250,000 clones, approximately 80% of them singletons. J is TRBJ2-7 and V is TRBV2, with 7 bases identical to TRBD1. Sequencing was performed on peripheral blood. The receptor comes from a man in his thirties or forties who had recovered from COVID-19. This CDR3 reads CASSLRDSRNEQYF. The DNA of the CDR3 is TGTGCCAGCAGTCTCCGGGACAGCCGCAACGAGCAGTACTTC. The full variable domain, with the rest looked up from reference TRBV2 and TRBJ2-7, is EPEVTQTPSHQVTQMGQEVILRCVPISNHLYFYWYRQILGQKVEFLVSFYNNEISEKSEIFDDQFSVERPDGSNFTLKIRSTKLEDSAMYFCASSLRDSRNEQYFGPGTRLTVT.